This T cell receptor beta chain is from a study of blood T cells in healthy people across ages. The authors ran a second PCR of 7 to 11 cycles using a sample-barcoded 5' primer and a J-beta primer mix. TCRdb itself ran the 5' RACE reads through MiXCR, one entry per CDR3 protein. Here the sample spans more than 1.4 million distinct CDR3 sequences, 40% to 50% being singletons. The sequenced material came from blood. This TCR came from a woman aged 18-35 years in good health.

The CDR3 spells CASRTGHHNEQFF. In nucleotides, the CDR3 is TGTGCCAGCAGGACGGGACACCACAATGAGCAGTTCTTC. The chain has TRBV12-3 or TRBV12-4 and TRBJ2-1; D perhaps matches TRBD1 (6 bases). There are 13 residues in the CDR3. V was clipped by 6 bases and J by 5 bases, with 11 bases between them.